In this sample, the clone carrying this TCR beta chain turned up a few times. Its antigen is undetermined. Molecular-barcoded quantitative 5'-RACE produced these TCR beta libraries. TCRdb passed the 5' RACE reads through MiXCR, listing each CDR3 protein once. The top ten clones hold roughly 1.1% of a sample with 350,000 or so distinct CDR3 sequences, about 15% of them seen once. The data are from a study of CD8 T cells in ankylosing spondylitis. Notes on the study in general: A CD8+ phenotype characterized the disease-linked clones, which were relatively rare in peripheral blood. Made up of 7 to 9 highly homologous variants, a TCR beta motif appeared characteristic of ankylosing spondylitis blood. Significant enrichment of disease-linked clones was reportedly seen in matched ankylosing spondylitis synovial fluid.

Sequenced input: blood, either unsorted or a sorted T cell fraction (not recorded which). This clonotype was obtained from a male donor with ankylosing spondylitis or in good health (not recorded which).

The CDR3 DNA reads as TGCGCCAGCAGCACGAGGGAGCGGGAGGCTCTCAATGAGCAGTTCTTC. The encoded protein is CASSTREREALNEQFF. V usage is TRBV5-1 and J usage is TRBJ2-1, with 9 bases fitting TRBD2. The germline V gene encodes CDR1 SGHRS and CDR2 YFSETQ. After removal of 4 bases from V and 6 bases from J, the junction contained 11 bases not matched to a gene. The CDR3 has 16 residues.